The clone carrying this TCR beta chain was detected many times. The sample belongs to a study of molecular identifiers for immune sequencing clone quantification. Libraries of bulk TCR were made by previously described methods (with listed TCR primers). TCRdb passed the PCR reads through MiXCR, listing each CDR3 protein once. This sample yields approximately 630,000 distinct CDR3 sequences, of which 25% are seen a single time; about 0.84% belongs to the top ten. Source material: naive CD8+ T cells from blood, with Jurkat cell RNA spiked in. Subset: FACS-sorted CD8+CD4-CCR7+CD45RA+ naive T cells. This TCR was sampled from a human donor in good health. Some libraries in this study had Jurkat cell RNA spiked in.

In DNA form, the CDR3 reads TGTGCCAGCAGCTTACTAGCGGGGGCGGTAGATACGCAGTATTTT. Encoded protein: CASSLLAGAVDTQYF. The rearrangement links TRBV11-2 to TRBJ2-3; TRBD2 aligns across 10 bases. The CDR3 is 15 residues long. Trimming at V came to 2 bases and at J to 5 bases, leaving 4 bases not matched to a gene. Germline values: CDR1 SGHAT, CDR2 FQNNGV. Full variable domain (remainder filled in from reference TRBV11-2 and TRBJ2-3): EAGVAQSPRYKIIEKRQSVAFWCNPISGHATLYWYQQILGQGPKLLIQFQNNGVVDDSQLPKDRFSAERLKGVDSTLKIQPAKLEDSAVYLCASSLLAGAVDTQYFGPGTRLTVL.